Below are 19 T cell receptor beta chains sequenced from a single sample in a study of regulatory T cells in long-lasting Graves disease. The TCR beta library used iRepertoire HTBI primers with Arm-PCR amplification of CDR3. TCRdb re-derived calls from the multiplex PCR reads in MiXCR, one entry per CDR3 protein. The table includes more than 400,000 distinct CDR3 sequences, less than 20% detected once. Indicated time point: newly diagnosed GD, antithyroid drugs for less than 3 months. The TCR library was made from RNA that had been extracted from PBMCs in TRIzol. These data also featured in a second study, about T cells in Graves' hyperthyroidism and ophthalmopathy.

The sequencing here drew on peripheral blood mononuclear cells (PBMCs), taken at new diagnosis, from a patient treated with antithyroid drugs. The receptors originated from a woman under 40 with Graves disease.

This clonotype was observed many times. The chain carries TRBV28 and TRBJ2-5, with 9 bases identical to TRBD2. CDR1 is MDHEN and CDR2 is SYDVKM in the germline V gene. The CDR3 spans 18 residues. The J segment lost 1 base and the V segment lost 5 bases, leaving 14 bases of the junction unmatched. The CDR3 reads CASSALSSGISFQETQYF. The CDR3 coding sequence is TGTGCCAGCAGTGCGCTGTCTAGCGGGATCAGTTTCCAAGAGACCCAGTACTTC.

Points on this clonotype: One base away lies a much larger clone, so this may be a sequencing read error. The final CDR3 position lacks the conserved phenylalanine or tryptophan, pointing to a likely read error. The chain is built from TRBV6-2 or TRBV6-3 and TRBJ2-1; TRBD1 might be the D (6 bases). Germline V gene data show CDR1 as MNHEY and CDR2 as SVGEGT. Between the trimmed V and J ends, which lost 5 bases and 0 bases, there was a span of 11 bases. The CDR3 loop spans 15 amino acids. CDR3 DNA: TGTGCCAGCAGTCCAGACAGGTTCTCCTACAATGAGCAGTTCTCC. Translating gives CASSPDRFSYNEQFS.

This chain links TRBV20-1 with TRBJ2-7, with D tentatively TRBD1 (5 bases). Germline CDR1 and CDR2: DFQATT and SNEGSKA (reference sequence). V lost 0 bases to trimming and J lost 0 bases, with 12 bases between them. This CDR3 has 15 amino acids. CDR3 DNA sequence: TGCAGTGCTAGAGATCGAACAGGATTCTCCTACGAGCAGTACTTC. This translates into CSARDRTGFSYEQYF.

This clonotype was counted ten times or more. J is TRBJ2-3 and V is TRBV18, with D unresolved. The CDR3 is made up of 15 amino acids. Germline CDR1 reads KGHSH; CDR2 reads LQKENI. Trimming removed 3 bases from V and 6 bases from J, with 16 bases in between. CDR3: CASSPAPPRQDTQYF. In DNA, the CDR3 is TGTGCCAGCTCACCCGCCCCCCCGCGGCAGGATACGCAGTATTTT.

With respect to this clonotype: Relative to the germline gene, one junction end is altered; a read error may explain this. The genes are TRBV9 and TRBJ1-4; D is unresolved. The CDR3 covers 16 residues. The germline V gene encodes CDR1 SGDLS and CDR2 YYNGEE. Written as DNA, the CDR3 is TGTGCCAGCAGCGTAGGAATCAGTTCAACTAATGAAAAATTGTTTTTT. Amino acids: CASSVGISSTNEKLFF.

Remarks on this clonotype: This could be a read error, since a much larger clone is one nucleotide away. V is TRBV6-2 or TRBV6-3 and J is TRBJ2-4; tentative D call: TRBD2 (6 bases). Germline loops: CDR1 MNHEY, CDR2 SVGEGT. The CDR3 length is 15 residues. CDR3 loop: CASTTPGTLSNEQLF. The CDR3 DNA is TGTGCCAGCACTACCCCCGGGACTCTCAGCAATGAGCAGCTCTTC.

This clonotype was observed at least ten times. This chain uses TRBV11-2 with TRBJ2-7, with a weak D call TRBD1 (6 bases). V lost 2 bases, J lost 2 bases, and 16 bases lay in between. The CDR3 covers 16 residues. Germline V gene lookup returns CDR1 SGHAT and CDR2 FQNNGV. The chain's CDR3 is CASSLIAWGQTYEQYF. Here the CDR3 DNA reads TGTGCCAGCAGCTTAATCGCCTGGGGACAAACCTACGAGCAGTACTTC.

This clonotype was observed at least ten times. Here the CDR3 reads CASSLLGESTFNEQFF. In DNA, the CDR3 is TGTGCCAGCAGTTTATTGGGGGAGAGCACGTTTAATGAGCAGTTCTTC. The chain links TRBV27 to TRBJ2-1; D may match TRBD1 or TRBD2 (5 bases each). This CDR3 spans 16 amino acids. Trimming shortened V by 1 base and J by 7 bases, and 17 bases separated the two germline ends. Germline CDR1 is MNHEY and CDR2 is SMNVEV (reference sequence).

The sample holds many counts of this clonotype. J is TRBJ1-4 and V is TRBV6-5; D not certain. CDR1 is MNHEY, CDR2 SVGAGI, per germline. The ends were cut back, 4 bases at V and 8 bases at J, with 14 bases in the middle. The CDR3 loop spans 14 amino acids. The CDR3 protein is CASSSFGQVEKLFF. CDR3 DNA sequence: TGTGCCAGCAGTTCGTTTGGGCAGGTAGAAAAACTGTTTTTT.

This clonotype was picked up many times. CDR3 sequence (DNA): TGTGCCAGCAGTTCTGGGAGGAGGTCTAGTACCAATGAGCAGTTCTTC. As protein: CASSSGRRSSTNEQFF. The rearrangement uses TRBV12-3 or TRBV12-4 and TRBJ2-1; TRBD2 is a possible D gene (6 bases). Trimming stripped 4 bases from V and 6 bases from J, with 19 bases between. This CDR3 region has 16 residues.

The CDR3 reads CASSLEGGDEQYF. CDR3 in DNA: TGTGCCAGCAGCTTAGAGGGGGGGGACGAGCAGTACTTC. The V and J genes are TRBV11-2 and TRBJ2-7; 7 nucleotides line up with TRBD2. The CDR3 is 13 amino acids. CDR1 and CDR2 from the germline V gene are SGHAT and FQNNGV. The J segment lost 5 bases and the V segment lost 0 bases, leaving 1 base of the junction unmatched.

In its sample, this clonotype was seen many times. CDR3 in DNA: TGTGCCAGCAGTTTAGGGGGACGGAGGAACACTGAAGCTTTCTTT. Its translation is CASSLGGRRNTEAFF. This chain connects TRBV28 to TRBJ1-1; the D gene is possibly TRBD1 (5 bases). The V gene lost 2 bases and the J gene lost 1 base, with 11 bases spanning the gap. This CDR3 contains 15 residues. Germline assignment: CDR1 MDHEN and CDR2 SYDVKM.

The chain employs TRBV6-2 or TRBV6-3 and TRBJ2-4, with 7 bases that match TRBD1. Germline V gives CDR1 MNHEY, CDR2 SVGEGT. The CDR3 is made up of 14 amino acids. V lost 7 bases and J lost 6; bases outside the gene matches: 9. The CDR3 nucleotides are TGTGCCAGCAAGGGCAGGGGGTATGGAAACATTCAGTACTTC. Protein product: CASKGRGYGNIQYF.

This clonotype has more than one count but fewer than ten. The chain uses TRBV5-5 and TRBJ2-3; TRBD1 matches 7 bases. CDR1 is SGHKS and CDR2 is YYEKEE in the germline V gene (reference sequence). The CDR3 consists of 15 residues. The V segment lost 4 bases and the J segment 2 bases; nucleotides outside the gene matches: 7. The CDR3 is CASSPQGLPTDTQYF. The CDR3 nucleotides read TGTGCCAGCAGCCCACAGGGGCTTCCCACAGATACGCAGTATTTT.

The CDR3: CSVEAQPGELFF. As DNA, the CDR3 is TGCAGCGTTGAAGCTCAACCCGGGGAGCTGTTTTTT. V usage is TRBV29-1 and J usage is TRBJ2-2; D is undetermined. The CDR3 has 12 residues. Germline V gene lookup returns CDR1 SQVTM and CDR2 ANQGSEA. V was clipped by 1 base and J by 6 bases, with 6 bases between them.

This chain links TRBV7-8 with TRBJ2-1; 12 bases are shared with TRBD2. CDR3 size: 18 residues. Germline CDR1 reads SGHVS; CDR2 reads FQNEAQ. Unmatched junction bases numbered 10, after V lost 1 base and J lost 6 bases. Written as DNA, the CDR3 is TGTGCCAGCAGCTTAGAAGGACTAGCGGGACCGGGCTCCAATGAGCAGTTCTTC. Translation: CASSLEGLAGPGSNEQFF. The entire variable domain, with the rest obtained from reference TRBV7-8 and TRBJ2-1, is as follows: GAGVSQSPRYKVAKRGQDVALRCDPISGHVSLFWYQQALGQGPEFLTYFQNEAQLDKSGLPSDRFFAERPEGSVSTLKIQRTQQEDSAVYLCASSLEGLAGPGSNEQFFGPGTRLTVL.

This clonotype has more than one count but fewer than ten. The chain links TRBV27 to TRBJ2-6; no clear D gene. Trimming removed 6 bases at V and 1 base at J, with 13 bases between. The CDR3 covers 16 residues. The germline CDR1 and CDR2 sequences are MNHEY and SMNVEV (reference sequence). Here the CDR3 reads CASSRVFKSGANVLTF. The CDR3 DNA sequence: TGTGCCAGCAGCCGAGTCTTTAAATCTGGGGCCAACGTCCTGACTTTC.

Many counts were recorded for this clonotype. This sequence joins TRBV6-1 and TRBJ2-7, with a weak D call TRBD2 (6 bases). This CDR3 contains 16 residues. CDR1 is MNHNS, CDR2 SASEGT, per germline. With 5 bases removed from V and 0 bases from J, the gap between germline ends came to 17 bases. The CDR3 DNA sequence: TGTGCCAGCAGTCGAAGGGGCGGGGATAGCTCCTACGAGCAGTACTTC. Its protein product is CASSRRGGDSSYEQYF.

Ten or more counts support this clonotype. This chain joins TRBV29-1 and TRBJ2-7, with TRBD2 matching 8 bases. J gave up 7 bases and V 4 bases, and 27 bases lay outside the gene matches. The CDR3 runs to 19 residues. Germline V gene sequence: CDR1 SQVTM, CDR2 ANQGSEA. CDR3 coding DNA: TGCAGCGTTGCTGGTATGATTGGGCTCGGAGCCGGGGGGGCATATGAGCAGTACTTC. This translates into CSVAGMIGLGAGGAYEQYF.